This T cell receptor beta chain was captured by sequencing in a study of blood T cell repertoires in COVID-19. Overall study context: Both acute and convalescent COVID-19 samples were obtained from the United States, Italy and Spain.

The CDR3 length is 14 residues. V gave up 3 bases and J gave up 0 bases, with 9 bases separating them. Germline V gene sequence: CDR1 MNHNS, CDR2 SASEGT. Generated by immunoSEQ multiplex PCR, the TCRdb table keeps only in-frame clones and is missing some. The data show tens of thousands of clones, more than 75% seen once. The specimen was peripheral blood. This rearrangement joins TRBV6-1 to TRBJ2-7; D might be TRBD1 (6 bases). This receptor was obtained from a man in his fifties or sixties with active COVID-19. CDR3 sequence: CASSDRGTSYEQYF. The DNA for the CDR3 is TGTGCCAGCAGTGACAGGGGAACCTCCTACGAGCAGTACTTC.